This TCR beta chain was sequenced during a study of molecular identifiers for immune sequencing clone quantification. Germline CDR1 DFQATT, CDR2 SNEGSKA (reference sequence). The CDR3 has 17 amino acids. Trimming took off 6 bases at V and 4 bases at J, with 26 bases between the two ends. TCRdb recomputed calls from the PCR reads with MiXCR, one row per CDR3 protein. The sample lists 300,000 to 400,000 distinct CDR3 sequences; roughly a quarter were seen once. The genes are TRBV20-1 and TRBJ2-3; TRBD2 is a possible D gene (6 bases). The receptor comes from a human donor in good health. Some libraries in this study had Jurkat cell RNA spiked in. Sequencing used naive CD8+ T cells from blood, with Jurkat cell RNA spiked in. Described subset: FACS-sorted CD8+CD4-CCR7+CD45RA+ naive T cells. This CDR3 is CSATPEALAGHADTQYF. CDR3 bases: TGCAGTGCAACTCCCGAAGCGCTCGCGGGGCACGCAGATACGCAGTATTTT.